This T cell receptor beta chain was recorded in a study of blood T cell repertoires in COVID-19. Study at large: Samples came from the United States, Italy and Spain, spanning acute and convalescent COVID-19. T cells, B-cell-depleted T cells, or PBMCs provided the cDNA or gDNA that served as material.

The Seattle patients, enrolled during active infection, were followed longitudinally. Germline values: CDR1 MNHGY, CDR2 SVAAGI. The CDR3 consists of 15 residues. V lost 1 base, J lost 11 bases, and 18 bases lay in between. Per the authors' pipeline: Counts of nucleated cells, estimated from reference gene primer amplification, were obtained. The table came from immunoSEQ multiplex PCR; TCRdb's copy has only in-frame clones and leaves some out. The V and J calls and clone size come from that table; D and trimming were worked out from the DNA. The sample includes more than 200,000 clones, 75% to 90% seen only once; the top ten take approximately 2.4%.

Sequencing was done on a sample of peripheral blood. The chain employs TRBV6-9 and TRBJ1-5; tentatively, D is TRBD1 (6 bases). The sequence derives from a man younger than 45 with COVID-19, enrolled during active disease. CDR3: CASSYFGGLEGSQHF. For the CDR3, the DNA is TGTGCCAGCAGTTATTTTGGGGGCCTCGAGGGATCCCAGCATTTT.